The 6 T cell receptor beta chains below come from one sample, sequenced in a study of blood T cell repertoires in COVID-19 (dated by TCRdb to 2020 to 2021). The library came from the immunoSEQ multiplex PCR assay. TCRdb stores this immuneACCESS table with in-frame sequences only. Part of the clones is absent; in the studies checked, under half of the shortfall reflects unresolved V genes, and no reason is known for the rest. A total of 150,000 to 200,000 clones appear in this sample, roughly 77% of them only once. The ten largest make up 11% of the sample. Sequencing was performed on peripheral blood. These receptors originate from a human donor in a cohort sampled during active COVID-19.

This clone has just a few counts. The genes are TRBV5-1 and TRBJ2-5; 10 nucleotides agree with TRBD2. The V and J ends lost 0 bases and 5 bases, in that order; junction bases with no gene match: 10. The length of the CDR3 is 17 residues. CDR1 is SGHRS and CDR2 is YFSETQ in the germline V gene. CDR3 residues: CASSLASGVAGGETQYF. The CDR3 DNA is TGCGCCAGCAGCTTGGCCTCAGGGGTAGCGGGGGGTGAGACCCAGTACTTC.

This clone was observed once. This chain connects TRBV9 to TRBJ1-3; the D gene is possibly TRBD1 (6 bases). Germline V gene lookup returns CDR1 SGDLS and CDR2 YYNGEE. Trimming stripped 0 bases from V and 3 bases from J, with 13 bases between. CDR3 size: 16 residues. The CDR3 sequence: CASSVAIGGLGNTIYF. The CDR3 DNA reads TGTGCCAGCAGCGTAGCTATAGGGGGTCTTGGAAACACCATATATTTT.

The chain employs TRBV7-2 and TRBJ2-7; 8 bases match TRBD2. The trim removed 7 bases at V and 0 bases at J, leaving 11 bases unmatched. CDR3 length: 16 amino acids. Looked up from germline, CDR1 is SGHTA and CDR2 is FQGNSA. CDR3 region: CASTVRGGGTSYEQYF. For the CDR3, the DNA is TGTGCCAGCACCGTCAGAGGCGGGGGGACCTCCTACGAGCAGTACTTC.

The rearrangement uses TRBV9 and TRBJ2-1; the match to TRBD2 covers 8 bases. Germline values: CDR1 SGDLS, CDR2 YYNGEE. V was clipped by 3 bases and J by 2 bases; unmatched bases: 10. The CDR3 contains 17 residues. The chain's CDR3 is CASSALGGAGTYNEQFF. CDR3 nucleotides: TGTGCCAGCAGCGCCCTCGGGGGGGCCGGAACCTACAATGAGCAGTTCTTC.

This sequence joins TRBV6-6 and TRBJ2-7; TRBD1 is a possible D gene (6 bases). The CDR3 contains 14 residues. V was clipped by 2 bases and J by 6 bases, with 14 bases between them. Germline V gene sequence: CDR1 MNHNY, CDR2 SVGAGI (reference sequence). The CDR3 sequence: CASSYRDMIGEQYF. The CDR3 nucleotides are TGTGCCAGCAGTTACCGGGACATGATAGGCGAGCAGTACTTC.

The gene calls are TRBV19 and TRBJ2-6, with 7 bases matching TRBD1. The CDR3 sequence is 17 residues long. Germline CDR1 is LNHDA and CDR2 is SQIVND (reference sequence). The J segment lost 0 bases and the V segment lost 6 bases, leaving 8 bases of the junction unmatched. As DNA, the CDR3 is TGTGCCAGTAGATACAGGGGAATTCCCTCTGGGGCCAACGTCCTGACTTTC. It encodes CASRYRGIPSGANVLTF.